Included here is one TCR beta chain sequence, with context. The sample is drawn from a study of OX40 agonist ivuxolimab in advanced cancers. In germline, CDR1 is SGHNT, CDR2 YENEEA. V was cut by 4 bases and J by 4 bases, with 13 bases left in between. The CDR3 contains 14 residues. Clones were read by immunoSEQ multiplex PCR, and TCRdb kept only the in-frame ones, dropping some. Altogether 70,000 or so clones are present, around 89% being singletons, with the ten largest covering roughly 10%. The receptor was isolated from an adult with an advanced solid tumor such as melanoma, head and neck, liver or kidney cancer. The starting material was CD4+ or CD8+ T cells sorted from blood, obtained in a trial of the OX40 agonist ivuxolimab. The chain recombines TRBV11-3 with TRBJ2-5; D is possibly TRBD1 (7 bases). This CDR3 reads CASSSQGGSETQYF. The CDR3 DNA sequence: TGTGCCAGCAGCTCGCAGGGGGGTTCAGAGACCCAGTACTTC.